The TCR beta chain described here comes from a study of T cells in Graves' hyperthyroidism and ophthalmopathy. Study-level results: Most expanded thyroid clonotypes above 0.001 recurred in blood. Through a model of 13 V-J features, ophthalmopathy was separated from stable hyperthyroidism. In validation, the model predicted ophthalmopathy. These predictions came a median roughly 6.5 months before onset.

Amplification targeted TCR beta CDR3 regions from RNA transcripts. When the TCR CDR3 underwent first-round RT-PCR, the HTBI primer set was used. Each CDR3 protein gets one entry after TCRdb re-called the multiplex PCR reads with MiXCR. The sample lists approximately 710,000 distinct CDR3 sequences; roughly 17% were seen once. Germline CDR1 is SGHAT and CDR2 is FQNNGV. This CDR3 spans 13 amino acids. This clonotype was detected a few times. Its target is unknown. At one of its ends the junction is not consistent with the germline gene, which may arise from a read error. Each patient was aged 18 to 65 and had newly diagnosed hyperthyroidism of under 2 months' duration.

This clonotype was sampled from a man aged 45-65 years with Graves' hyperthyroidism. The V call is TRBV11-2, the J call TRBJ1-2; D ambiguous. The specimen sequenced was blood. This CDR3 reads CANSLGIHSGYTF. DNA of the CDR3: TGTGCCAACAGCTTAGGGATTCATAGTGGCTACACCTTC.